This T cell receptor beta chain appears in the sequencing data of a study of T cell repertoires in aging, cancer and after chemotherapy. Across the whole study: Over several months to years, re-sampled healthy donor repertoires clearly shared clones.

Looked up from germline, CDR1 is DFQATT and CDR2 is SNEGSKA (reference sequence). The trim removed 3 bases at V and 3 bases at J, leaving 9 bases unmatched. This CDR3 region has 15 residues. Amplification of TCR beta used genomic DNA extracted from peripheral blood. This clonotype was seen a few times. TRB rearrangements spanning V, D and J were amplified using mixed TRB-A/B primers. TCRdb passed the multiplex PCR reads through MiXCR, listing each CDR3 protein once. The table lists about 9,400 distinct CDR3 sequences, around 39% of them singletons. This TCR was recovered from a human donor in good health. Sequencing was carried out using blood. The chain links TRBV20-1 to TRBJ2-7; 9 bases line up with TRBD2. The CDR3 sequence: CSASQTSGWSYEQYF. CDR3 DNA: TGCAGTGCTAGCCAAACTAGCGGGTGGAGCTACGAGCAGTACTTC.